Sequencing of this T cell receptor (beta chain) was carried out in a study of spatial heterogeneity in lung cancer. Overall study: TCR and UMI combinations that were unique each appeared, on average, more than ten times in raw reads.

Germline V gives CDR1 SNHLY, CDR2 FYNNEI. This CDR3 has 14 amino acids. Trimming left V 3 bases short and J 15 bases short, with 21 bases between. Unique molecular identifiers tagged every individual TCR cDNA molecule. TCRdb used MiXCR to reprocess the 5' RACE reads, holding one entry per CDR3 protein. The sample records 17,000 or so distinct CDR3 sequences, about 6.3% being singletons. Time point here: sample taken at primary tumor resection. Overall study results and limits: Higher tumor mutation counts went along with higher counts of expanded intratumoral alpha and beta TCRs.

This clonotype was counted at least ten times. Antigen: not known. The source is a female donor with early-stage non-small cell lung cancer. The specimen comprised lung tumor tissue, sampled at surgery. J is TRBJ2-1 and V is TRBV2; D is unresolved. CDR3 nucleotides: TGTGCCAGCAGTGAGGCTAGTGCGTCCTTCAGGCGGTTCTTC. Translation: CASSEASASFRRFF.